This T cell receptor beta chain was documented in a study of T-cell reconstitution after alpha-beta-depleted transplantation in children. Using unique molecular identifiers, the investigators prepared the TCRbeta library. MiXCR, run by TCRdb on the PCR reads, gives a single entry per CDR3 protein. The sample records 95,000 to 150,000 distinct CDR3 sequences, 23% being singletons. Study-level findings and limits: Where some patients showed high TCRbeta diversity at day 60, it came from recipient T cells and thymic progenitors that had survived. Alpha-beta T cells about two months after transplant reportedly derived from several hundred expanded graft clones. A year had passed since transplant, and T-cell counts and diversity by then came mostly from newly produced T cells.

This CDR3 has 15 amino acids. V lost 1 base to trimming and J lost 2 bases, with 9 bases between them. In its sample, this clonotype was seen many times. Its antigen is still unknown. Sequencing used PBMCs, mostly from graft donor cells, obtained 180 days after TCRalphabeta/CD19-depleted stem cell transplant. This chain joins TRBV12-3 or TRBV12-4 and TRBJ2-1, with a weak D call TRBD2 (6 bases). The TCR was taken from a male patient aged 2-15 years who had a stem cell transplant for chronic granulomatous disease, so the T cells may come from the graft donor. For the CDR3, the DNA is TGTGCCAGCAGTTTAGGGGGGGAAGCCTACAATGAGCAGTTCTTC. Its protein is CASSLGGEAYNEQFF.